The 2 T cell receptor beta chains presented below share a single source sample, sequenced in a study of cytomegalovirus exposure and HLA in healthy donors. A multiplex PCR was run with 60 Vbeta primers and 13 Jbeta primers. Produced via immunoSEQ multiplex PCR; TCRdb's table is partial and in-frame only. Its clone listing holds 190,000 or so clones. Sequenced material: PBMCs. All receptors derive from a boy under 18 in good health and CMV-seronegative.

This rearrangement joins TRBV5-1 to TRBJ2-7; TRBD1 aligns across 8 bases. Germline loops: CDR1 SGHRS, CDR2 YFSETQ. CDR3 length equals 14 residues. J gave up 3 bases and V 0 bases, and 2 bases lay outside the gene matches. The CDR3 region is CASSLGQGIYEQYF. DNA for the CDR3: TGCGCCAGCAGCTTGGGACAGGGGATCTACGAGCAGTACTTC.

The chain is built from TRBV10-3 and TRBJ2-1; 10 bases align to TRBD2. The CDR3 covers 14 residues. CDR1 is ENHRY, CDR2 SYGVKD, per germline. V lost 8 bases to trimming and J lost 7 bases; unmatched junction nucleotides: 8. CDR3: CAIGDSGGSNEQFF. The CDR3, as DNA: TGTGCCATCGGAGATAGCGGGGGGTCGAATGAGCAGTTCTTC.